This is a list of T cell receptor beta chains from one sample in a study of regulatory T cells in long-lasting Graves disease. MiXCR, applied by TCRdb to the multiplex PCR reads, yields one record per CDR3 protein. Among 400,000 to 650,000 distinct CDR3 sequences listed, about 16% were seen once. These same records also appear under a second study, on T cells in Graves' hyperthyroidism and ophthalmopathy.

The specimen comprised peripheral blood mononuclear cells (PBMCs), sampled at new diagnosis, from a patient treated with antithyroid drugs. The receptors come from a woman aged 35-65 years with Graves disease. Each CDR3 is given with its conserved first and last residue. A D gene is named only where the DNA matches it firmly. Some rows have no size entry. The others give once, few or many, or a class for an expanded clone.

D: TRBD1
size: many
J: TRBJ1-4
V: TRBV20-1
CDR3: CSARGATGTGVTNEKLFF
DNA: TGCAGTGCTAGGGGGGCAACCGGGACAGGGGTGACTAATGAAAAACTGTTTTTT

D: -
size: many
J: TRBJ1-1
V: TRBV20-1
CDR3: CSARWSVRTEAFF
DNA: TGCAGTGCTAGATGGAGCGTTAGAACTGAAGCTTTCTTT

D: -
size: many
J: TRBJ2-7
V: TRBV6-1
CDR3: CASRGGQAGRYEQYF
DNA: TGTGCCAGCAGAGGGGGTCAAGCGGGGCGGTACGAGCAGTACTTC

D: TRBD1
size: many
J: TRBJ1-6
V: TRBV6-1
CDR3: CASSARQGNSPLHF
DNA: TGTGCCAGCAGTGCCCGACAGGGCAATTCACCCCTCCACTTT

D: -
size: -
J: TRBJ2-2
V: TRBV12-3/TRBV12-4
CDR3: CASSSVGGLNTGELFF
DNA: TGTGCCAGCAGTTCGGTGGGGGGCCTGAACACCGGGGAGCTGTTTTTT

D: -
size: many
J: TRBJ1-2
V: TRBV28
CDR3: CASSLSRNYGYTF
DNA: TGTGCCAGCAGTCTATCACGAAACTATGGCTACACCTTC

D: -
size: many
J: TRBJ2-3
V: TRBV5-1
CDR3: CASGVRATDTQYF
DNA: TGCGCCAGTGGCGTAAGGGCTACAGATACGCAGTATTTT

D: TRBD1
size: -
J: TRBJ2-2
V: TRBV20-1
CDR3: CSARLTGANTGELFF
DNA: TGCAGTGCTAGACTTACAGGGGCGAACACCGGGGAGCTGTTTTTT

D: -
size: few
J: TRBJ1-5
V: TRBV20-1
CDR3: CSAIRVGQPQHF
DNA: TGCAGTGCTATTCGGGTTGGTCAGCCCCAGCATTTT

D: -
size: few
J: TRBJ1-1
V: TRBV14
CDR3: CASSQDFGLLNTEAFF
DNA: TGTGCCAGCAGCCAAGATTTTGGGCTTTTGAACACTGAAGCTTTCTTT

D: TRBD2
size: few
J: TRBJ2-1
V: TRBV29-1
CDR3: CSGSGLAGAYNEQFF
DNA: TGCAGCGGCTCGGGACTAGCGGGGGCATACAATGAGCAGTTCTTC

D: -
size: -
J: TRBJ1-4
V: TRBV7-6
CDR3: CASSSTTGNLNEKLFF
DNA: TGTGCCAGCAGCTCTACCACAGGGAACCTTAATGAAAAACTGTTTTTT